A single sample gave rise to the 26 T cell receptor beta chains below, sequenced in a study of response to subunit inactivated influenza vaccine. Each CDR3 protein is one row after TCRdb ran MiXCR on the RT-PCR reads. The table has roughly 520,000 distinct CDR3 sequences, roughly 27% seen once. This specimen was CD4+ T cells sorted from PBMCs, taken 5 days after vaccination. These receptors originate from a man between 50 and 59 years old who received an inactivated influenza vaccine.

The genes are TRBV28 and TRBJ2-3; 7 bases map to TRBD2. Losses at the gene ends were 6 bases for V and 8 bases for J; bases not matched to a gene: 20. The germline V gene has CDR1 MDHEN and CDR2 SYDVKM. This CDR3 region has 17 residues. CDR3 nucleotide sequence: TGTGCCAGCAGCCTGGGCGTCCAGCGGGGCCCCCCCGGTACGCAGTATTTT. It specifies CASSLGVQRGPPGTQYF.

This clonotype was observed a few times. CDR3 nucleotides: TGTGCCAGCAGTTTAAGGGCAGGGGCCTACGAGCAGTACTTC. This gives the protein CASSLRAGAYEQYF. This sequence joins TRBV12-3 or TRBV12-4 and TRBJ2-7, with a possible D match to TRBD1 (6 bases). The CDR3 runs to 14 residues. V lost 2 bases, J lost 2 bases, and 10 bases lay in between.

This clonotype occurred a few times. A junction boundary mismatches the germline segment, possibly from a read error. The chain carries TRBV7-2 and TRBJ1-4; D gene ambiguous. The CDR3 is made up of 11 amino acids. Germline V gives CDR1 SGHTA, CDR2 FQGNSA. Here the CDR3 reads CASGLNEKLFF. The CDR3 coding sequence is TGTGCCAGCGGCTTGAATGAAAAACTGTTTTTT.

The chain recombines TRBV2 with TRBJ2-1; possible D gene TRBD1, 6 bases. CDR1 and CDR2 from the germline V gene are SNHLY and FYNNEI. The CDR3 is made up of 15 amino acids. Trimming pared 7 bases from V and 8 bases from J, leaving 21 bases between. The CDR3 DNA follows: TGTGCCAGCATAATTCAGGGGCAAAACCCCGATGAGCAGTTCTTC. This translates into CASIIQGQNPDEQFF.

The chain's CDR3 is CASRGRGQNQPQHF. Written as DNA, the CDR3 is TGTGCCAGCAGAGGCAGGGGTCAAAATCAGCCCCAGCATTTT. This chain connects TRBV12-3 or TRBV12-4 to TRBJ1-5; a possible D gene is TRBD1 (6 bases). V lost 6 bases, J lost 4 bases, and 13 bases lay in between. CDR3 length: 14 residues.

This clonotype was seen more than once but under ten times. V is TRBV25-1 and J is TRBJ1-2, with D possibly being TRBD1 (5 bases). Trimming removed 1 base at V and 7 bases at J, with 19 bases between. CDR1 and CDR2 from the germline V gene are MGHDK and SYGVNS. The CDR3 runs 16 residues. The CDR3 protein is CASSEWYSSSRGGYTF. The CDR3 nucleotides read TGTGCCAGCAGTGAATGGTACAGCTCGTCAAGGGGTGGCTACACCTTC.

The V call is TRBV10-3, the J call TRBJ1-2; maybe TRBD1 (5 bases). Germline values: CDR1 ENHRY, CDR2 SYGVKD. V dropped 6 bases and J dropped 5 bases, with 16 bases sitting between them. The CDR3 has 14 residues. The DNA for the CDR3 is TGTGCCATCAGGGGGGATGACAGATCTTATGGCTACACCTTC. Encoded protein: CAIRGDDRSYGYTF.

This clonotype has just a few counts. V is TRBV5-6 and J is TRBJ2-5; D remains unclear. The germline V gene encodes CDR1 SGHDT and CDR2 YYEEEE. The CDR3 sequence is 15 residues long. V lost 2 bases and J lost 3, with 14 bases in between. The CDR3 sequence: CASSFIGDREETQYF. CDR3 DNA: TGTGCCAGCAGCTTTATTGGGGATAGAGAAGAGACCCAGTACTTC.

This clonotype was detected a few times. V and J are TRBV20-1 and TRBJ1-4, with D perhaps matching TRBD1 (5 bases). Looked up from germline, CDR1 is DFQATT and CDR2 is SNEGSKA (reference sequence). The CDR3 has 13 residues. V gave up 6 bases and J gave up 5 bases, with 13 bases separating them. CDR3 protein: CSAHRQTNEKLFF. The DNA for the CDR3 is TGCAGTGCCCATAGACAGACCAATGAAAAACTGTTTTTT.

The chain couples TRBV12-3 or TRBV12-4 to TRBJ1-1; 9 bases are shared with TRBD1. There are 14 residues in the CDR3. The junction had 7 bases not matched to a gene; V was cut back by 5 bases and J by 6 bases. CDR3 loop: CASSPLQGAAEAFF. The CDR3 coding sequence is TGTGCCAGCAGTCCGTTACAGGGGGCCGCTGAAGCTTTCTTT.

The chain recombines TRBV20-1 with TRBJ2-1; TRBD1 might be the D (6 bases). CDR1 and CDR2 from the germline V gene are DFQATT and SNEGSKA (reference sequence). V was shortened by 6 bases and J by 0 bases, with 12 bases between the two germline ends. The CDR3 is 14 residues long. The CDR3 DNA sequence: TGCAGTGCCAAGGGGGTCAGCTCCTACAATGAGCAGTTCTTC. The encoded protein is CSAKGVSSYNEQFF.

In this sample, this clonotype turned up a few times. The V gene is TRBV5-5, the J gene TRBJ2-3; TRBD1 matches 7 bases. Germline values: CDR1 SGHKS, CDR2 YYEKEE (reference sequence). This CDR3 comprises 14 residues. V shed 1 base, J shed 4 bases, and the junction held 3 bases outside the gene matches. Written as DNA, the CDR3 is TGTGCCAGCAGCTTGCCCGGACAGGCAGATACGCAGTATTTT. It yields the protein CASSLPGQADTQYF.

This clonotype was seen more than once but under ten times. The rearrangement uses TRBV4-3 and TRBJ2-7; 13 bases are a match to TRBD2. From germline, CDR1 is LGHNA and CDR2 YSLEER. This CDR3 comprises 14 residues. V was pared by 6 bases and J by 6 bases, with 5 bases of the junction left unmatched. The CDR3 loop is CASSRTSGRTEQYF. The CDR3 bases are TGCGCCAGCAGTCGGACTAGCGGGAGAACCGAGCAGTACTTC.

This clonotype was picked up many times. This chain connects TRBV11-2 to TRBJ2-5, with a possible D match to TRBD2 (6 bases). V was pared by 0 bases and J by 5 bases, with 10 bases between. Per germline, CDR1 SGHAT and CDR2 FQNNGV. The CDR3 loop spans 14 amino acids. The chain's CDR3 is CASSLDGGLETQYF. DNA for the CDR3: TGTGCCAGCAGCTTAGATGGAGGGTTGGAGACCCAGTACTTC. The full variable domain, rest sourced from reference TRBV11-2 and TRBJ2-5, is EAGVAQSPRYKIIEKRQSVAFWCNPISGHATLYWYQQILGQGPKLLIQFQNNGVVDDSQLPKDRFSAERLKGVDSTLKIQPAKLEDSAVYLCASSLDGGLETQYFGPGTRLLVL.

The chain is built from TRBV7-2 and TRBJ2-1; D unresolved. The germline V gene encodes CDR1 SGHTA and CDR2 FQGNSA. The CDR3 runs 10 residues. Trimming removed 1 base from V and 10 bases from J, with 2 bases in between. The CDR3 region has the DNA TGTGCCAGCAGCTTAGGAGAGCAGTTCTTC. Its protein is CASSLGEQFF.

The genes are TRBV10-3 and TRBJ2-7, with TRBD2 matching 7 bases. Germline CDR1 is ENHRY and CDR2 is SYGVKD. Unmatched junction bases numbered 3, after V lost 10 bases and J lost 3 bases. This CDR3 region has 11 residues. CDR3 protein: CATGLDYEQYF. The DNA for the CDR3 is TGTGCCACCGGACTAGACTACGAGCAGTACTTC.

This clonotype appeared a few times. CDR3 protein: CSAVIPGRSTGEQYF. The DNA of the CDR3 is TGCAGTGCCGTCATCCCGGGACGGAGCACGGGGGAGCAGTACTTC. The chain joins TRBV20-1 to TRBJ2-7; D may match TRBD1 or TRBD2 (5 bases each). The germline V and J ends were trimmed by 6 bases and 7 bases, with 25 bases remaining between them. The CDR3 has 15 amino acids. The germline V gene encodes CDR1 DFQATT and CDR2 SNEGSKA (reference sequence).

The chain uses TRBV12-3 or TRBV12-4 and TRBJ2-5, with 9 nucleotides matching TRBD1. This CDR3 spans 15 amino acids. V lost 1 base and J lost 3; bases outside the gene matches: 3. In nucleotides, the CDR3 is TGTGCCAGCAGTTTAGGGGGACAGGGAAAAGAGACCCAGTACTTC. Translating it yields CASSLGGQGKETQYF.

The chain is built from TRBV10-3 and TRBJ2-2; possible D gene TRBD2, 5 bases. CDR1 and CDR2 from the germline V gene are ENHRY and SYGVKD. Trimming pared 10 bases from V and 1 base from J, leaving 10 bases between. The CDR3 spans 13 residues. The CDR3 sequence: CATRRENTGELFF. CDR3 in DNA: TGTGCCACTAGACGGGAGAACACCGGGGAGCTGTTTTTT.

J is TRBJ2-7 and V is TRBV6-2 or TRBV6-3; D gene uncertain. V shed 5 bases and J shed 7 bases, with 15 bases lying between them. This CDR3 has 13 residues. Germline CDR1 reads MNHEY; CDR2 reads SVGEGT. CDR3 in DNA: TGTGCCAGCAGTGACCCCCCCGCGAGGGAGCAGTACTTC. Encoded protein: CASSDPPAREQYF.

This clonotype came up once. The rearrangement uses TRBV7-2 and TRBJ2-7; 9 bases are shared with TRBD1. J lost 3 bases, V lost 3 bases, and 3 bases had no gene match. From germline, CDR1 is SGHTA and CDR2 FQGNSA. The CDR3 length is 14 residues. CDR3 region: CASSFGQGIYEQYF. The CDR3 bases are TGTGCCAGCAGCTTTGGACAGGGGATCTACGAGCAGTACTTC.

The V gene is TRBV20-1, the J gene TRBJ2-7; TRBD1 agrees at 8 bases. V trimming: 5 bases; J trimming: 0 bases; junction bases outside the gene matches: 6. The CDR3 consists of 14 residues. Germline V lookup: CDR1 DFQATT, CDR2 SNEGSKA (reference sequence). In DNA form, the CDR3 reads TGCAGTGCTCCAGGGACAGGTTCCTCCTACGAGCAGTACTTC. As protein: CSAPGTGSSYEQYF.

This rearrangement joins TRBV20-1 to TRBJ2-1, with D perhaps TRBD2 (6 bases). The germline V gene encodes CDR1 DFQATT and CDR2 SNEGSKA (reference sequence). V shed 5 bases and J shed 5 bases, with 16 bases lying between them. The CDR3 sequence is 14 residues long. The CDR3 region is CSAPSRGVNNEQFF. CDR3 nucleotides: TGCAGTGCTCCTAGTCGCGGGGTAAACAATGAGCAGTTCTTC.

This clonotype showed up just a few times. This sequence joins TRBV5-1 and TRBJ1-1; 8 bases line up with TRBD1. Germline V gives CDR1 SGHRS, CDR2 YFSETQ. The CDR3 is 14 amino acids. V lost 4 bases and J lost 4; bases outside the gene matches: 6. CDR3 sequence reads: CASSPDRAGTEAFF. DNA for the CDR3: TGCGCCAGCAGCCCGGACAGGGCGGGCACTGAAGCTTTCTTT. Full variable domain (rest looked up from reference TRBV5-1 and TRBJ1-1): KAGVTQTPRYLIKTRGQQVTLSCSPISGHRSVSWYQQTPGQGLQFLFEYFSETQRNKGNFPGRFSGRQFSNSRSEMNVSTLELGDSALYLCASSPDRAGTEAFFGQGTRLTVV.

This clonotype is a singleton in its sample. The CDR3 DNA follows: TGTGCCAGCAGTTCCCCCGTCCGAAACGAGCAGTACTTC. This codes for CASSSPVRNEQYF. This chain connects TRBV28 to TRBJ2-7; D unresolved. The CDR3 consists of 13 residues. Germline assignment: CDR1 MDHEN and CDR2 SYDVKM. V shed 4 bases and J shed 5 bases, with 12 bases lying between them.

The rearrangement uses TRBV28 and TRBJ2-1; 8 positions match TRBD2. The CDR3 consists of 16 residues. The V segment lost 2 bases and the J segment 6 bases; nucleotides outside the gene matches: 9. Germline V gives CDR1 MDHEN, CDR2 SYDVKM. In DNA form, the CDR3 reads TGTGCCAGCAGTTTAGCGGGACTAGTGGGGCGCAATGAGCAGTTCTTC. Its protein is CASSLAGLVGRNEQFF.